This T cell receptor (beta chain) came from a study of control samples from healthy donors and cancer patients. Method: immunoSEQ multiplex PCR; TCRdb's copy keeps in-frame clones and lacks some. The table records over 150,000 clones, almost 90% of them present only once. This CDR3 region has 15 residues. Germline V lookup: CDR1 MNHEY, CDR2 SVGEGT. V was shortened by 2 bases and J by 2 bases, with 13 bases between the two germline ends. Sequencing was performed on blood. The chain recombines TRBV6-2 or TRBV6-3 with TRBJ2-7; D is ambiguous. This clonotype originated in a woman in her 50s in good health. The CDR3 DNA is TGTGCCAGCAGTTACGCAGGCTTTATACCCTACGAGCAGTACTTC. This gives the protein CASSYAGFIPYEQYF.